This is a list of T cell receptor beta chains from one sample in a study of blood T cell repertoires in COVID-19. Profiling relied on immunoSEQ multiplex PCR, and the TCRdb table lists in-frame clones only, not all of them. The table lists a few hundred thousand clones, about 90% of them singletons. Source material: peripheral blood. The receptors originated from a woman aged 30 to 39 with COVID-19, enrolled during active disease. CDR3s include the opening cysteine and the closing phenylalanine or tryptophan. The order of the fields is clone size, J gene, D gene, V gene, CDR3 DNA, CDR3 protein. A D gene is named only where the DNA matches it firmly. Only part of the rows carry a size: once, few, many, or a class if the clone is expanded.

-,TRBJ1-5,-,TRBV30,TGTGCCTGGAGTGTACCCGCCGACGGACTCCCCAATCAGCCCCAGCATTTT,CAWSVPADGLPNQPQHF
-,TRBJ2-2,-,TRBV15,TGTGCCACCAGCTCCCAGATATTCGACAGTCGGGAGCTGTTTTTT,CATSSQIFDSRELFF
-,TRBJ2-3,TRBD2,TRBV7-2,TGTGCCAGCAGCTTATCGGGACTACGCACAGATACGCAGTATTTT,CASSLSGLRTDTQYF
-,TRBJ2-3,TRBD1,TRBV11-1,TGTGCCAGCAGCTCAATCGACAGGGACACAGATACGCAGTATTTT,CASSSIDRDTDTQYF
-,TRBJ2-4,TRBD1,TRBV4-3,TGCGCCAGCAGCCACCTCAGGACAGGGATAGGCGGAAACATTCAGTACTTC,CASSHLRTGIGGNIQYF
-,TRBJ1-6,-,TRBV19,TGTGCCAGTAGTATTGAGGGAAAATCACCCCTCCACTTT,CASSIEGKSPLHF
-,TRBJ2-7,-,TRBV11-2,TGTGCCAGCAGCTTATTTCCCCGACAAGGAGGGCATGGATACGAGCAGTACTTC,CASSLFPRQGGHGYEQYF
-,TRBJ2-3,TRBD2,TRBV7-9,TGTGCCAGCACCGAAGCGGGAGGTACACCAGATACGCAGTATTTT,CASTEAGGTPDTQYF
-,TRBJ2-1,TRBD1,TRBV5-1,TGCGCCAGCAGCTGGGGACAGGGTCCCTACAATGAGCAGTTCTTC,CASSWGQGPYNEQFF
-,TRBJ2-1,TRBD2,TRBV6-5,TGTGCCAGCAGTTCCCTACTAGCGGGAACCTACAATGAGCAGTTCTTC,CASSSLLAGTYNEQFF
-,TRBJ2-3,TRBD1,TRBV9,TGTGCCAGCAGCGTAGGAGGGGGACAGGCAACAGATACGCAGTATTTT,CASSVGGGQATDTQYF
-,TRBJ2-5,-,TRBV19,TGTGCCAGTACTCCCCTAGGGGGCCAAGAGACCCAGTACTTC,CASTPLGGQETQYF
-,TRBJ2-2,TRBD1,TRBV6-5,TGTGCCAGCAGCAGGGACAGGGTATTGGCCGGGGAGCTGTTTTTT,CASSRDRVLAGELFF
-,TRBJ2-7,-,TRBV7-8,TGTGCCAGCAGCTCACCCCCACTTGTATCCTACGAGCAGTACTTC,CASSSPPLVSYEQYF
-,TRBJ2-3,TRBD2,TRBV19,TGTGCCAGTAGTATTGGCGGGAGGGCCGTGGATACGCAGTATTTT,CASSIGGRAVDTQYF
-,TRBJ1-2,-,TRBV7-2,TGTGCCAGCAGCTTAGGTCACAGAAACTATGGCTACACCTTC,CASSLGHRNYGYTF
-,TRBJ2-3,-,TRBV2,TGTGCCAGCAGTGGTTTAGGTCAGGGGTATTTT,CASSGLGQGYF
-,TRBJ2-7,TRBD1,TRBV27,TGTGCCAGCAGGAAGGGGGCGGGTTTTCCCTACGAGCAGTACTTC,CASRKGAGFPYEQYF
-,TRBJ2-1,-,TRBV6-1,TGTGCCAGCAGTGAATTCAGCAGAGGGACTGGGCAGCAGTTCTTC,CASSEFSRGTGQQFF
-,TRBJ2-1,-,TRBV28,TGTGCCAGCAGTATACCCAGCCCGACGCGGTGGTTACAGTTCTTC,CASSIPSPTRWLQFF
-,TRBJ2-3,-,TRBV12-2,TGTGCAAGTCGCTTAGGCTTAGCGGGGGGCACCTCGAACACAGATACGCAGTATTTT,CASRLGLAGGTSNTDTQYF
-,TRBJ2-5,-,TRBV7-9,TGTGCCAGCAACTTCCTGAGACAGGCGCTCCAAGAGACCCAGTACTTC,CASNFLRQALQETQYF
once,TRBJ2-3,TRBD1,TRBV7-2,TGTGCCAGCAGCTTCTCGACAGGGCCGGGCACAGATACGCAGTATTTT,CASSFSTGPGTDTQYF
-,TRBJ2-1,TRBD2,TRBV10-1,TGCGCCAGCAGTGAGGACCTCCCTAGCGGGAGGCCTAACAATGAGCAGTTCTTC,CASSEDLPSGRPNNEQFF
-,TRBJ1-1,TRBD1,TRBV5-1,TGCGCCAGCAGCTTGATGGGACAGGGGGCTTTAGCTGAAGCTTTCTTT,CASSLMGQGALAEAFF
-,TRBJ2-7,-,TRBV6-5,TGTGCCAGCAGTTACTCCAGGGGACCCTACGAGCAGTACTTC,CASSYSRGPYEQYF
once,TRBJ1-2,-,TRBV18,TGTGCCAGCTCACCCAGGGAGGAGGACTATGGCTACACCTTC,CASSPREEDYGYTF
-,TRBJ2-5,TRBD2,TRBV10-3,TGTGCCATCAGTGAGTCCATCCGGCCGGGGGGAGCGCAAGAGACCCAGTACTTC,CAISESIRPGGAQETQYF
-,TRBJ1-2,TRBD1,TRBV28,TGTGCCAGCAGTTTAGGGACAGAAGGCTACACCTTC,CASSLGTEGYTF
-,TRBJ1-1,-,TRBV5-1,TGCGCCAGCAGCTTGGCGGGGGGAGGAGCCCTAGTGAACACTGAAGCTTTCTTT,CASSLAGGGALVNTEAFF
-,TRBJ1-5,-,TRBV12-3/TRBV12-4,TGTGCCAGTAGTTGGGCAGAAAATCAGCCCCAGCATTTT,CASSWAENQPQHF
-,TRBJ2-1,TRBD2,TRBV10-3,TGTGCCATCAGTCCCCCGACTAGCGCAAATGAGCAGTTCTTC,CAISPPTSANEQFF
-,TRBJ1-4,-,TRBV24-1,TGTGCCACCAGTGGCCAGGGGAATGAAAAACTGTTTTTT,CATSGQGNEKLFF
few,TRBJ2-3,TRBD2,TRBV5-1,TGCGCCAGCAGCTTCCGACTAGCGGGGGGCCTGGATACGCAGTATTTT,CASSFRLAGGLDTQYF
-,TRBJ2-2,-,TRBV27,TGTGCCAGCAGTCCCTTAGCGCCCGGGCCCGGGGAGCTGTTTTTT,CASSPLAPGPGELFF
few,TRBJ1-5,-,TRBV27,TGTGCCAGCAGTGTCCATGAGCCCCAGCATTTT,CASSVHEPQHF
-,TRBJ2-5,TRBD1,TRBV10-3,TGTGCCATCAGTGAGTCCGGACAGGGAGTAGAGACCCAGTACTTC,CAISESGQGVETQYF
-,TRBJ2-1,TRBD2,TRBV4-3,TGCGCCAGCAGCCCTAGACTAGCCGGCTCCTACAATGAGCAGTTCTTC,CASSPRLAGSYNEQFF